What follows are 28 T cell receptor beta chains derived from one specimen sequenced in a study of control samples from healthy donors and cancer patients. The data were produced by immunoSEQ multiplex PCR, yet TCRdb's version contains in-frame clones alone and is incomplete. The sample holds roughly 450,000 clones, roughly 90% seen once. The sequencing input was PBMCs. These receptors came from a man aged 35 to 55 with head and neck cancer.

J is TRBJ2-2 and V is TRBV6-2 or TRBV6-3, with TRBD1 as a possible D gene (5 bases). The CDR3 spans 16 residues. The germline V and J ends were trimmed by 4 bases and 4 bases, with 16 bases remaining between them. Looked up from germline, CDR1 is MNHEY and CDR2 is SVGEGT. The chain's CDR3 is CASSSPTGMGTGELFF. CDR3 DNA: TGTGCCAGCAGTTCCCCCACAGGAATGGGCACCGGGGAGCTGTTTTTT.

The chain is built from TRBV12-5 and TRBJ1-4; the D gene is possibly TRBD1 (6 bases). Germline V gives CDR1 LGHNT, CDR2 FRNRAP. This CDR3 spans 14 amino acids. Trimming left V 6 bases short and J 6 bases short, with 14 bases between. CDR3 amino acids: CASGQRDNYEKLFF. CDR3 sequence (DNA): TGTGCTAGTGGCCAACGGGACAACTATGAAAAACTGTTTTTT.

The chain has TRBV27 and TRBJ1-1, with D possibly being TRBD1 (6 bases). CDR1 is MNHEY and CDR2 is SMNVEV in the germline V gene (reference sequence). Trimming pared 8 bases from V and 6 bases from J, leaving 16 bases between. The CDR3 runs 13 residues. CDR3 DNA sequence: TGTGCCAGCCGCCCGGGGGGCGGGTCTGAAGCTTTCTTT. Its translation is CASRPGGGSEAFF.

This chain joins TRBV18 and TRBJ1-2; maybe TRBD1 (5 bases). V was trimmed by 4 bases and J by 2 bases, leaving 17 bases between them. Germline CDR1 and CDR2: KGHSH and LQKENI. The CDR3 covers 16 residues. The CDR3: CASSLNRDVINYGYTF. CDR3 in DNA: TGTGCCAGCTCACTTAATCGGGACGTTATAAACTATGGCTACACCTTC.

This clone has only a few counts. The chain recombines TRBV4-3 with TRBJ1-5; possible D gene TRBD1, 6 bases. V lost 0 bases to trimming and J lost 7 bases, with 16 bases between them. Germline V gene lookup returns CDR1 LGHNA and CDR2 YSLEER. The CDR3 spans 16 residues. The CDR3 DNA sequence: TGCGCCAGCAGCCAAGATTCGGTACAGGGCAGCCAGCCCCAGCATTTT. Its protein product is CASSQDSVQGSQPQHF.

The V call is TRBV30, the J call TRBJ1-6; D might be TRBD1 (5 bases). The germline V gene encodes CDR1 GTSNPN and CDR2 SVGIG (reference sequence). CDR3 length: 16 amino acids. Deletions cut 1 base from V and 9 bases from J, with 19 bases between. CDR3 in amino acids: CAWSGRPRQLGSPLHF. The CDR3 DNA reads as TGTGCCTGGAGTGGCCGCCCTCGACAGCTGGGTTCACCCCTCCACTTT. Using reference TRBV30 and TRBJ1-6 for the parts outside the CDR3, the full variable domain is SQTIHQWPATLVQPVGSPLSLECTVEGTSNPNLYWYRQAAGRGLQLLFYSVGIGQISSEVPQNLSASRPQDRQFILSSKKLLLSDSGFYLCAWSGRPRQLGSPLHFGNGTRLTVT.

The chain uses TRBV7-2 and TRBJ2-7; either TRBD1 or TRBD2 may fit D (5 bases each). This CDR3 comprises 14 residues. Germline V gives CDR1 SGHTA, CDR2 FQGNSA. V was shortened by 5 bases and J by 5 bases, with 16 bases between the two germline ends. CDR3 DNA: TGTGCCAGCAGCCCCCGGGACGTTTTCCACGAGCAGTACTTC. As protein: CASSPRDVFHEQYF.

With respect to this clone: In the same sample, other DNA sequences code for this CDR3. V is TRBV12-3 or TRBV12-4 and J is TRBJ2-3, with D unresolved. V was trimmed by 3 bases and J by 3 bases, leaving 4 bases between them. The CDR3 contains 12 residues. The CDR3 nucleotides are TGTGCCAGCAGTTTGGTAACAGATACGCAGTATTTT. It codes for CASSLVTDTQYF.

The chain uses TRBV6-2 or TRBV6-3 and TRBJ1-1, with D maybe TRBD1 (5 bases). The V gene lost 4 bases and the J gene lost 7 bases, with 10 bases spanning the gap. This CDR3 comprises 12 residues. CDR1 is MNHEY, CDR2 SVGEGT, per germline. The CDR3 reads CASSFSGLEAFF. The CDR3 nucleotides read TGTGCCAGCAGTTTTTCGGGGCTTGAAGCTTTCTTT.

Concerning this clone: Other DNA sequences within the sample encode an identical CDR3. The rearrangement uses TRBV10-3 and TRBJ2-5; 7 positions agree with TRBD1. Unmatched junction bases numbered 3, after V lost 6 bases and J lost 2 bases. Germline V gene sequence: CDR1 ENHRY, CDR2 SYGVKD. This CDR3 contains 13 residues. Written as DNA, the CDR3 is TGTGCCATCAGCGACAGGGTTCAAGAGACCCAGTACTTC. Residues: CAISDRVQETQYF.

Regarding this clone: The identical CDR3 is also encoded by other nucleotide sequences in the sample. The V call is TRBV10-3, the J call TRBJ2-3; D remains ambiguous. The V end was cut by 3 bases, the J end by 3 bases, with 1 base between. CDR3 size: 11 residues. Germline lookup yields CDR1 ENHRY and CDR2 SYGVKD. This CDR3 reads CAISDTDTQYF. The CDR3, as DNA: TGTGCCATCAGTGATACAGATACGCAGTATTTT.

The chain recombines TRBV30 with TRBJ2-3; D is perhaps TRBD2 (6 bases). The germline V gene encodes CDR1 GTSNPN and CDR2 SVGIG (reference sequence). The V end was cut by 4 bases, the J end by 0 bases, with 14 bases between. This CDR3 has 15 amino acids. The CDR3 reads CAWTRGTFSTDTQYF. The CDR3 region has the DNA TGTGCCTGGACACGGGGGACCTTTAGCACAGATACGCAGTATTTT. The whole variable domain, remainder taken from reference TRBV30 and TRBJ2-3, is SQTIHQWPATLVQPVGSPLSLECTVEGTSNPNLYWYRQAAGRGLQLLFYSVGIGQISSEVPQNLSASRPQDRQFILSSKKLLLSDSGFYLCAWTRGTFSTDTQYFGPGTRLTVL.

The chain recombines TRBV19 with TRBJ1-4; 7 bases agree with TRBD1. Germline V CDR1 and CDR2: LNHDA, SQIVND (reference sequence). The CDR3 sequence is 14 residues long. The junction had 5 bases not matched to a gene; V was cut back by 3 bases and J by 7 bases. CDR3 DNA: TGTGCCAGTAGTATCGGACAGGTTGTTGAAAAACTGTTTTTT. Translated, it gives CASSIGQVVEKLFF.

The genes are TRBV28 and TRBJ1-5, with a tentative D call TRBD1 (6 bases). The CDR3 has 16 amino acids. Trimming took off 5 bases at V and 2 bases at J, with 16 bases between the two ends. The germline V gene has CDR1 MDHEN and CDR2 SYDVKM. For the CDR3, the DNA is TGTGCCAGCAGTCCAGTGGGGGGCTCGGGCAATCAGCCCCAGCATTTT. Translating it yields CASSPVGGSGNQPQHF.

The chain employs TRBV7-9 and TRBJ1-2, with D possibly matching TRBD1 (5 bases). Germline CDR1 is SEHNR and CDR2 is FQNEAQ (reference sequence). V lost 1 base, J lost 6 bases, and 12 bases lay in between. CDR3 length: 14 residues. The CDR3 loop is CASSLDGAGNGYTF. As DNA, the CDR3 is TGTGCCAGCAGCTTAGACGGGGCAGGGAATGGCTACACCTTC.

The CDR3: CASSLFQGNGYTF. The CDR3 region has the DNA TGTGCCAGCAGCTTGTTCCAGGGGAATGGCTACACCTTC. The chain links TRBV5-5 to TRBJ1-2, with D perhaps matching TRBD1 (6 bases). CDR1 and CDR2 (germline): SGHKS, YYEKEE (reference sequence). This CDR3 has 13 amino acids. The V gene lost 1 base and the J gene lost 6 bases, with 10 bases spanning the gap. The variable domain in full, completed from reference TRBV5-5 and TRBJ1-2, reads DAGVTQSPTHLIKTRGQQVTLRCSPISGHKSVSWYQQVLGQGPQFIFQYYEKEERGRGNFPDRFSARQFPNYSSELNVNALLLGDSALYLCASSLFQGNGYTFGSGTRLTVV.

V usage is TRBV6-5 and J usage is TRBJ2-7, with D perhaps given as TRBD1 or TRBD2 (6 bases each). CDR1 and CDR2 (germline): MNHEY, SVGAGI. The CDR3 has 15 residues. Trimming stripped 5 bases from V and 2 bases from J, with 16 bases between. The CDR3 is CASSNGGSRTYEQYF. Here the CDR3 DNA reads TGTGCCAGCAGTAACGGGGGCTCGAGAACCTACGAGCAGTACTTC.

J is TRBJ2-3 and V is TRBV18, with 9 nucleotides matching TRBD2. J gave up 3 bases and V 3 bases, and 7 bases lay outside the gene matches. CDR1 KGHSH and CDR2 LQKENI come from the germline V gene. The CDR3 loop spans 16 amino acids. The CDR3 sequence is CASSPSSGRYTDTQYF. The CDR3 bases are TGTGCCAGCTCACCTTCCAGCGGGAGGTATACAGATACGCAGTATTTT.

This clone was seen repeatedly, ten times or more. The chain links TRBV6-2 or TRBV6-3 to TRBJ2-1; D is uncertain. CDR3 length: 11 residues. V lost 3 bases to trimming and J lost 8 bases, with 5 bases between them. Looked up from germline, CDR1 is MNHEY and CDR2 is SVGEGT. CDR3 sequence (DNA): TGTGCCAGCAGTTATGTAGATGAGCAGTTCTTC. It codes for CASSYVDEQFF.

The chain has TRBV4-3 and TRBJ2-1; a possible D gene is TRBD2 (7 bases). The germline V gene has CDR1 LGHNA and CDR2 YSLEER. Trimming left V 0 bases short and J 2 bases short, with 14 bases between. The length of the CDR3 is 17 residues. CDR3 nucleotide sequence: TGCGCCAGCAGCCAAGACAGGGGAGGGGGAGCCTACAATGAGCAGTTCTTC. Its protein product is CASSQDRGGGAYNEQFF.

The J gene is TRBJ1-2, the V gene TRBV27; unclear D gene. Trimming removed 6 bases from V and 0 bases from J, with 17 bases in between. CDR3 size: 16 residues. Germline lookup yields CDR1 MNHEY and CDR2 SMNVEV (reference sequence). The DNA for the CDR3 is TGTGCCAGCAGCTCCCGGTGGACGGAAGCTAACTATGGCTACACCTTC. Translating it yields CASSSRWTEANYGYTF.

The V gene is TRBV5-1, the J gene TRBJ2-5; possibly TRBD1 for D (6 bases). Trimming cost V 4 bases and J 5 bases, with 18 bases left between them. The CDR3 is 15 amino acids. The germline V gene encodes CDR1 SGHRS and CDR2 YFSETQ. The DNA for the CDR3 is TGCGCCAGCAGCAGGCAACAGGGAAATGGGGAGACCCAGTACTTC. Its protein product is CASSRQQGNGETQYF. Based on the CDR3 plus reference TRBV5-1 and TRBJ2-5, the full variable domain is KAGVTQTPRYLIKTRGQQVTLSCSPISGHRSVSWYQQTPGQGLQFLFEYFSETQRNKGNFPGRFSGRQFSNSRSEMNVSTLELGDSALYLCASSRQQGNGETQYFGPGTRLLVL.

This chain uses TRBV12-3 or TRBV12-4 with TRBJ1-2; D is undetermined. V lost 3 bases and J 5 bases, leaving 4 bases between the germline ends. This CDR3 has 11 amino acids. For the CDR3, the DNA is TGTGCCAGCAGTTTTGGGTATGGCTACACCTTC. This sequence encodes CASSFGYGYTF.

This chain uses TRBV5-1 with TRBJ2-2, with D unresolved. V shed 0 bases and J shed 5 bases, with 14 bases lying between them. The germline V gene has CDR1 SGHRS and CDR2 YFSETQ. The CDR3 covers 16 residues. CDR3 sequence (DNA): TGCGCCAGCAGCTTGGAAAGGTTTCAAGTAACCGGGGAGCTGTTTTTT. The encoded protein is CASSLERFQVTGELFF.

V and J are TRBV11-2 and TRBJ1-4; unclear D gene. The CDR3 has 13 residues. Per the germline V gene, CDR1 is SGHAT and CDR2 is FQNNGV. V was pared by 4 bases and J by 15 bases, with 18 bases between. The CDR3 bases are TGTGCCAGCAGCTACGCCGGCCGGGCAGCGGTGTTTTTT. Protein product: CASSYAGRAAVFF.

This chain connects TRBV5-4 to TRBJ2-4; D gene uncertain. The germline V and J ends were trimmed by 3 bases and 5 bases, with 18 bases remaining between them. This CDR3 is 16 amino acids long. CDR1 is SGHNT and CDR2 is YYREEE in the germline V gene (reference sequence). For the CDR3, the DNA is TGTGCCAGCAGCTCGTCCGAGTACCGGATCCAAAACATTCAGTACTTC. Residues: CASSSSEYRIQNIQYF.

This chain uses TRBV10-3 with TRBJ2-1, with TRBD2 matching 7 bases. The CDR3 is 13 residues long. From germline, CDR1 is ENHRY and CDR2 SYGVKD. V shed 7 bases and J 9 bases; nucleotides not matched to a gene: 9. CDR3 in amino acids: CAIKGGGPTEQFF. The CDR3 DNA follows: TGTGCCATCAAGGGCGGGGGTCCAACTGAGCAGTTCTTC.

This chain links TRBV4-2 with TRBJ2-1, with D maybe TRBD2 (5 bases). Between the trimmed V and J ends, which lost 0 bases and 3 bases, there was a span of 9 bases. The germline V gene has CDR1 LGHNA and CDR2 YNFKEQ. This CDR3 comprises 15 residues. In DNA, the CDR3 is TGTGCCAGCAGCCAAGACGGGAACCGCTACAATGAGCAGTTCTTC. It encodes CASSQDGNRYNEQFF.